This T cell receptor (beta chain) is from a study of blood T cell repertoires in COVID-19. The CDR3 spans 15 residues. Germline-derived CDR1 and CDR2 are KGHSH and LQKENI. J was trimmed by 6 bases and V by 5 bases; bases with no gene match: 7. Here immunoSEQ multiplex PCR was the method, and the copy in TCRdb shows in-frame clones only, minus some. The sample includes 75,000 to 85,000 clones, approximately 86% seen only once; the top ten take 18%. The sequence was collected from a human donor in a cohort sampled during active COVID-19. Material for sequencing was peripheral blood. The V gene is TRBV18, the J gene TRBJ2-3, with 11 bases aligning to TRBD2. CDR3 region: CASSRLAGTYDTQYF. The CDR3 DNA sequence: TGTGCCAGCTCAAGACTAGCGGGAACCTATGATACGCAGTATTTT.